These 12 T cell receptor beta chains originate from one sample sequenced in a study of regulatory T cells in long-lasting Graves disease. The authors built TCR beta libraries using iRepertoire HTBI primers and Arm-PCR of CDR3 regions. TCRdb reanalysed the multiplex PCR reads using MiXCR and keeps one entry per CDR3 protein. The sample contains 650,000 to 700,000 distinct CDR3 sequences, approximately 29% of which appear only once. Time point given: persistent/refractory GD, antithyroid drugs over 5 years with positive TRAb. RNA isolated from PBMCs was used to make the TCR library. The material sequenced was peripheral blood mononuclear cells (PBMCs), taken when the disease was refractory, from a patient treated with antithyroid drugs. These receptors were taken from a female donor with Graves disease.

This clonotype was recorded many times. CDR3 loop: CASSQSQGQGPPQETQYF. The CDR3 nucleotides are TGTGCCAGCAGCCAATCTCAGGGCCAGGGTCCCCCACAAGAGACCCAGTACTTC. The rearrangement links TRBV4-2 to TRBJ2-5; the D gene is possibly TRBD1 (5 bases). The CDR3 length is 18 residues. Trimming removed 2 bases from V and 2 bases from J, with 21 bases in between. CDR1 and CDR2 (germline): LGHNA, YNFKEQ.

To note about this clonotype: A far larger clone is just one base off, so this is likely a read error. V usage is TRBV28 and J usage is TRBJ2-5; possibly TRBD1 for D (5 bases). The DNA end is more similar to TRBJ2-1, so the J call may be wrong. Germline-derived CDR1 and CDR2 are MDHEN and SYDVKM. CDR3 size: 15 residues. CDR3 protein: CASSLGHQLGNEQFF. CDR3 bases: TGTGCCAGCAGCTTAGGACACCAACTGGGCAATGAGCAGTTCTTC.

The rearrangement joins TRBV7-9 to TRBJ2-2; weak D call: TRBD1 (5 bases). The germline V gene encodes CDR1 SEHNR and CDR2 FQNEAQ (reference sequence). The CDR3 totals 15 residues. The germline V and J ends were trimmed by 3 bases and 4 bases, with 12 bases remaining between them. CDR3 in DNA: TGTGCCAGCAGCTTCAGGGCAGCTGCCACCGGGGAGCTGTTTTTT. This translates into CASSFRAAATGELFF.

This chain uses TRBV6-5 with TRBJ1-1; D is unclear. V was cut by 2 bases and J by 7 bases, with 11 bases left in between. CDR1 and CDR2 (germline): MNHEY, SVGAGI. This CDR3 contains 13 residues. As DNA, the CDR3 is TGTGCCAGCAGTTACGAGCCTCAAGGTGAAGCTTTCTTT. Its protein product is CASSYEPQGEAFF.

This clonotype has just a few counts. The gene calls are TRBV20-1 and TRBJ2-4; TRBD2 matches 7 bases. CDR3 length: 14 residues. CDR1 is DFQATT, CDR2 SNEGSKA, per germline (reference sequence). With 5 bases clipped from V and 0 bases from J, the junction kept 4 bases outside the gene matches. The CDR3 sequence: CSAGLEGAKNIQYF. The CDR3 bases are TGCAGTGCTGGACTAGAAGGAGCCAAAAACATTCAGTACTTC.

A remark on this clonotype: A much bigger clone sits one base away, suggesting this may be a read error. The chain recombines TRBV2 with TRBJ1-5, with D perhaps TRBD1 (6 bases). The V gene's germline CDR1 is SNHLY and CDR2 FYNNEI. V gave up 5 bases and J gave up 3 bases, with 14 bases separating them. The CDR3 consists of 15 residues. CDR3 in amino acids: CASSRGQGNNQPQHF. The CDR3, as DNA: TGTGCCAGCAGTCGGGGGCAGGGTAACAATCAGCCCCAGCATTTT.

This clonotype was picked up many times. The chain couples TRBV11-2 to TRBJ1-2; D call uncertain. This CDR3 has 14 amino acids. Trimming took 0 bases from V and 8 from J, leaving 13 bases between them. Germline V gene lookup returns CDR1 SGHAT and CDR2 FQNNGV. The CDR3 DNA reads TGTGCCAGCAGCTTAGATCCGGCCGGCTCCGGCTACACCTTC. Translating it yields CASSLDPAGSGYTF. The full variable domain, in which reference TRBV11-2 and TRBJ1-2 provide the parts outside the CDR3, is EAGVAQSPRYKIIEKRQSVAFWCNPISGHATLYWYQQILGQGPKLLIQFQNNGVVDDSQLPKDRFSAERLKGVDSTLKIQPAKLEDSAVYLCASSLDPAGSGYTFGSGTRLTVV.

The chain combines TRBV2 with TRBJ1-5; no definite D call. V was clipped by 6 bases and J by 0 bases, with 12 bases between them. CDR3 length equals 15 residues. Germline lookup yields CDR1 SNHLY and CDR2 FYNNEI. The CDR3 DNA reads TGTGCCAGCAGAGCGGGGAGTTATAGCAATCAGCCCCAGCATTTT. Translating it yields CASRAGSYSNQPQHF.

This clonotype has ten or more counts. The chain joins TRBV28 to TRBJ2-7; 9 positions match TRBD1. The CDR3 is made up of 17 amino acids. CDR1 and CDR2 from the germline V gene are MDHEN and SYDVKM. The V gene end was trimmed by 3 bases and the J gene end by 6 bases; junction bases not matched to a gene: 15. CDR3 protein: CASSFRATRDRAGEQYF. The CDR3 region has the DNA TGTGCCAGCAGTTTCCGGGCGACCAGGGACAGGGCAGGCGAGCAGTACTTC.

There are many counts of this clonotype. This chain connects TRBV27 to TRBJ1-6; D is ambiguous. Germline V lookup: CDR1 MNHEY, CDR2 SMNVEV (reference sequence). This CDR3 has 19 residues. Trimming stripped 5 bases from V and 5 bases from J, with 25 bases between. The CDR3 DNA follows: TGTGCCAGCAGTCCACAATATCCTTATAATCGGGTCGATAATTCACCCCTCCACTTT. This gives the protein CASSPQYPYNRVDNSPLHF.

The rearrangement joins TRBV11-3 to TRBJ2-3; no firm D call. Germline CDR1 reads SGHNT; CDR2 reads YENEEA. Trimming took off 2 bases at V and 4 bases at J, with 7 bases between the two ends. This CDR3 region has 13 residues. The CDR3: CASSLLSADTQYF. The CDR3 nucleotides read TGTGCCAGCAGCTTACTAAGCGCAGATACGCAGTATTTT.

This clonotype was detected a few times. The chain joins TRBV10-3 to TRBJ2-7; 10 positions match TRBD1. Germline loops: CDR1 ENHRY, CDR2 SYGVKD. Trimming at V came to 6 bases and at J to 2 bases, leaving 7 bases not matched to a gene. CDR3 length: 15 amino acids. CDR3 DNA sequence: TGTGCCATCAGATATATGGGACAGGGGACCTACGAGCAGTACTTC. Protein product: CAIRYMGQGTYEQYF.